The TCR beta chain described here comes from a study of blood T cells in healthy people across ages. The authors ran a second PCR of about 7 to 11 cycles using a sample-barcoded 5' primer and a J-beta primer mix. Template switching added a 12-random-nucleotide identifier to every cDNA molecule. TCRdb independently ran MiXCR on the 5' RACE reads; one entry per CDR3 protein. The data hold about 580,000 distinct CDR3 sequences, with about 45% observed a single time. The CDR3 has 16 amino acids. Germline values: CDR1 SQVTM, CDR2 ANQGSEA. V dropped 0 bases and J dropped 2 bases, with 14 bases sitting between them. Findings and caveats of the study: It was held that the diversity estimates obtained from one million T cells were underestimates. Higher diversity, along with more naive CD4+ cells, distinguished long-lived donors from aged donors.

Worth noting for this clonotype: The antigen is unknown.

There were at least 6 micrograms of total RNA extracted from every sample. Source material: blood. The origin of this receptor is a man older than 75 in good health. The V gene is TRBV29-1, the J gene TRBJ2-1; D call uncertain. Here the CDR3 reads CSVEDTRRAPYNEQFF. The CDR3 coding sequence is TGCAGCGTTGAAGATACAAGGCGTGCACCCTACAATGAGCAGTTCTTC.